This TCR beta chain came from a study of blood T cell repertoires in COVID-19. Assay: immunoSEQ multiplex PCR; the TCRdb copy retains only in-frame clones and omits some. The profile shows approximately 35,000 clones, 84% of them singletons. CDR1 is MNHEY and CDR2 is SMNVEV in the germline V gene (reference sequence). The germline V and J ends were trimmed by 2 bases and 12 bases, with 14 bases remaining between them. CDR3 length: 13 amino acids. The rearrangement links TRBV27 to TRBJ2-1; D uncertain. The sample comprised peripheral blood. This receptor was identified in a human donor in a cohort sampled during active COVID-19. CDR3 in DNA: TGTGCCAGCAGTTTACGGCGTTCTCTAGGGCAGTTCTTC. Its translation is CASSLRRSLGQFF.